Below, 30 T cell receptor beta chains from the same sample are listed, as sequenced in a study of identical twins. TCRdb processed the 5' RACE reads anew with MiXCR; each CDR3 protein has one entry. Of approximately 670,000 distinct CDR3 sequences listed, 6% to 6.5% were seen once; the top ten hold roughly 2%. Sequencing was carried out using naive T cells sorted from blood. These receptors were obtained from a man aged 18 to 35 in good health.

This clonotype was counted ten times or more. CDR3 sequence: CATEDGLEQFF. CDR3 in DNA: TGTGCCACCGAGGACGGTCTTGAGCAGTTCTTC. The J gene is TRBJ2-1, the V gene TRBV5-6; no clear D. Per the germline V gene, CDR1 is SGHDT and CDR2 is YYEEEE. This CDR3 comprises 11 residues. V lost 9 bases and J lost 9, with 13 bases in between.

This clonotype appeared many times. The chain recombines TRBV12-3 or TRBV12-4 with TRBJ2-1; 10 bases are a match to TRBD2. Trimming cost V 6 bases and J 0 bases; bases outside gene matches: 8. There are 17 residues in the CDR3. The CDR3 bases are TGTGCCAGCAGCTTCGGACTAGCGGAAGTCTCCTACAATGAGCAGTTCTTC. Translation: CASSFGLAEVSYNEQFF.

The chain uses TRBV4-3 and TRBJ2-1, with 10 nucleotides matching TRBD2. After removal of 3 bases from V and 6 bases from J, the junction contained 5 bases not matched to a gene. The CDR3 has 15 amino acids. Per the germline V gene, CDR1 is LGHNA and CDR2 is YSLEER. The CDR3 bases are TGCGCCAGCAGCCACATAGCGGGAGGTCTCAATGAGCAGTTCTTC. Translated: CASSHIAGGLNEQFF.

J is TRBJ2-7 and V is TRBV7-3, with 10 bases matching TRBD2. This CDR3 is 16 amino acids long. The trim removed 2 bases at V and 3 bases at J, leaving 7 bases unmatched. The germline V gene encodes CDR1 SGHTA and CDR2 FQGTGA. Written as DNA, the CDR3 is TGTGCCAGCAGCTTATATGCTAGCGGGAGCATCTACGAGCAGTACTTC. As protein: CASSLYASGSIYEQYF.

This chain links TRBV20-1 with TRBJ2-1, with 11 bases fitting TRBD2. Germline values: CDR1 DFQATT, CDR2 SNEGSKA (reference sequence). V lost 7 bases, J lost 8 bases, and 13 bases stayed unmatched. CDR3 length: 15 amino acids. This CDR3 is CSVYDLAGGPYEQFF. CDR3 DNA: TGCAGTGTTTACGACTTAGCGGGAGGGCCGTATGAGCAGTTCTTC.

This clonotype turned up a few times. The CDR3 nucleotides are TGTGCCAGCAGTCATGCGACGGGCGTCAATCAGCCCCAGCATTTT. Protein: CASSHATGVNQPQHF. The rearrangement uses TRBV27 and TRBJ1-5; D remains unclear. Looked up from germline, CDR1 is MNHEY and CDR2 is SMNVEV (reference sequence). Trimming left V 5 bases short and J 3 bases short, with 14 bases between. CDR3 length: 15 amino acids.

This clonotype has a handful of counts. Written as DNA, the CDR3 is TGTGCCAGCAGCTTGGAAGCGGGAGGGTCCCGAGAGACCCAGTACTTC. Amino acid sequence: CASSLEAGGSRETQYF. The gene calls are TRBV5-5 and TRBJ2-5, with 10 bases lining up with TRBD2. This CDR3 is 16 amino acids long. The V and J ends lost 0 bases and 4 bases, in that order; junction bases with no gene match: 6. CDR1 is SGHKS, CDR2 YYEKEE, per germline (reference sequence).

This clonotype came up a few times. J is TRBJ1-5 and V is TRBV20-1; TRBD1 might be the D (6 bases). V was clipped by 2 bases and J by 2 bases, with 10 bases between them. This CDR3 has 14 residues. Germline CDR1 and CDR2: DFQATT and SNEGSKA (reference sequence). CDR3 sequence: CSARWGLGNQPQHF. DNA of the CDR3: TGCAGTGCTAGATGGGGGCTCGGCAATCAGCCCCAGCATTTT.

This clonotype was seen more than once but under ten times. The chain links TRBV14 to TRBJ1-6, with D hard to call. The germline V gene encodes CDR1 SGHDN and CDR2 FVKESK. V shed 0 bases and J shed 3 bases, with 21 bases lying between them. The CDR3 extends over 20 amino acids. The DNA for the CDR3 is TGTGCCAGCAGCCAAGATCTACATGTGGAGGTCTCGAGCTATAATTCACCCCTCCACTTT. Residues: CASSQDLHVEVSSYNSPLHF.

This clonotype came up many times. The V gene is TRBV24-1, the J gene TRBJ2-1; either TRBD1 or TRBD2 may supply D (5 bases each). Trimming removed 2 bases from V and 5 bases from J, with 15 bases in between. This CDR3 has 16 residues. CDR1 and CDR2 from the germline V gene are KGHDR and SFDVKD. For the CDR3, the DNA is TGTGCCACCAGTGATTCCACGGGACGGTTGAACAATGAGCAGTTCTTC. Residues: CATSDSTGRLNNEQFF.

A few counts support this clonotype. The chain employs TRBV12-3 or TRBV12-4 and TRBJ2-3; TRBD2 matches 8 bases. This CDR3 is 15 amino acids long. V lost 6 bases to trimming and J lost 0 bases; unmatched junction nucleotides: 5. CDR3 protein: CASRAGTRSTDTQYF. The CDR3 DNA sequence: TGTGCCAGCAGAGCCGGGACTAGGAGCACAGATACGCAGTATTTT.

This clonotype came up many times. The chain is built from TRBV5-1 and TRBJ2-1; D could derive from TRBD1 or TRBD2 (5 bases each). Trimming left V 0 bases short and J 5 bases short, with 12 bases between. The CDR3 length is 15 residues. Germline values: CDR1 SGHRS, CDR2 YFSETQ. The CDR3 loop reads CASSLDTGTHNEQFF. CDR3 bases: TGCGCCAGCAGCTTGGATACCGGGACCCACAATGAGCAGTTCTTC.

The sample holds many counts of this clonotype. The gene calls are TRBV5-1 and TRBJ2-7, with D perhaps matching TRBD2 (5 bases). There are 17 residues in the CDR3. The germline gives CDR1 SGHRS, CDR2 YFSETQ. The ends were cut back, 1 base at V and 7 bases at J, with 24 bases in the middle. The CDR3 DNA reads TGCGCCAGCAGCTTGAGTGCGGGCGATGTTGGAATGAGGGAGCAGTACTTC. Translating it yields CASSLSAGDVGMREQYF.

This clonotype has just a few counts. The V gene is TRBV27, the J gene TRBJ2-3; D unresolved. The CDR3 is 18 residues long. Germline V gene lookup returns CDR1 MNHEY and CDR2 SMNVEV (reference sequence). V shed 5 bases and J shed 0 bases, with 21 bases lying between them. CDR3 sequence reads: CASSPLYRRLTSTDTQYF. The CDR3, as DNA: TGTGCCAGCAGTCCACTCTACCGTAGACTGACTAGCACAGATACGCAGTATTTT.

This clonotype came up many times. The rearrangement joins TRBV30 to TRBJ2-1; D unclear. V was pared by 6 bases and J by 12 bases, with 15 bases between. Germline-derived CDR1 and CDR2 are GTSNPN and SVGIG (reference sequence). The length of the CDR3 is 11 residues. The CDR3 is CACSIGSMQFF. In DNA form, the CDR3 reads TGTGCCTGCAGTATTGGTTCTATGCAGTTCTTC. Supplemented by reference TRBV30 and TRBJ2-1, the full variable domain reads SQTIHQWPATLVQPVGSPLSLECTVEGTSNPNLYWYRQAAGRGLQLLFYSVGIGQISSEVPQNLSASRPQDRQFILSSKKLLLSDSGFYLCACSIGSMQFFGPGTRLTVL.

This clonotype was recorded at least ten times. The rearrangement links TRBV10-3 to TRBJ2-3, with D perhaps assigned TRBD1 or TRBD2 (6 bases each). Germline CDR1 ENHRY, CDR2 SYGVKD. The CDR3 covers 17 residues. Trimming cost V 0 bases and J 2 bases, with 15 bases left between them. This chain's CDR3 is CAISESPGAGNTDTQYF. The CDR3 nucleotides read TGTGCCATCAGTGAGTCGCCGGGGGCAGGGAACACAGATACGCAGTATTTT.

The chain uses TRBV12-3 or TRBV12-4 and TRBJ1-2; no reliable D call. Trimming cost V 2 bases and J 7 bases, with 8 bases left between them. The CDR3 is 12 amino acids. The CDR3: CASSLREGGYTF. DNA for the CDR3: TGTGCCAGCAGTTTACGGGAGGGTGGCTACACCTTC.

Many counts were recorded for this clonotype. The J gene is TRBJ1-5, the V gene TRBV15; no clear D. V was clipped by 0 bases and J by 4 bases, with 10 bases between them. The CDR3 is made up of 15 amino acids. Germline CDR1 reads LNHNV; CDR2 reads YYDKDF (reference sequence). The CDR3 sequence: CATSRDLTGNQPQHF. For the CDR3, the DNA is TGTGCCACCAGCAGAGATCTGACCGGTAATCAGCCCCAGCATTTT.

This clonotype was observed a handful of times. The chain has TRBV7-6 and TRBJ2-3; D remains ambiguous. The CDR3 totals 16 residues. Germline lookup yields CDR1 SGHVS and CDR2 FNYEAQ. Trimming removed 0 bases from V and 1 base from J, with 11 bases in between. The CDR3: CASSLARQPGTDTQYF. For the CDR3, the DNA is TGTGCCAGCAGCTTAGCTAGGCAGCCAGGCACAGATACGCAGTATTTT.

This clonotype was recorded many times. The chain uses TRBV10-3 and TRBJ2-5; D might be TRBD1 or TRBD2, each matching 5 bases. The germline CDR1 and CDR2 sequences are ENHRY and SYGVKD. The CDR3 covers 14 residues. Trimming took off 3 bases at V and 7 bases at J, with 15 bases between the two ends. The CDR3 DNA reads TGTGCCATCAGTGAAACCCAGGGAGAGGGGACCCAGTACTTC. Residues: CAISETQGEGTQYF.

This clonotype was detected only a few times. The chain combines TRBV18 with TRBJ1-3; 7 bases agree with TRBD1. Germline V gene lookup returns CDR1 KGHSH and CDR2 LQKENI. The CDR3 totals 16 residues. The V segment lost 3 bases and the J segment 0 bases; nucleotides outside the gene matches: 5. This CDR3 is CASSPGTANSGNTIYF. CDR3 sequence (DNA): TGTGCCAGCTCACCCGGGACAGCAAACTCTGGAAACACCATATATTTT.

The sample holds many counts of this clonotype. The V call is TRBV5-1, the J call TRBJ2-1, with D possibly matching TRBD1 (6 bases). Germline assignment: CDR1 SGHRS and CDR2 YFSETQ. Trimming took 3 bases from V and 0 from J, leaving 13 bases between them. CDR3 length equals 16 residues. In DNA form, the CDR3 reads TGCGCCAGCAGCTCTGAGGGACAAAGCTCCTACAATGAGCAGTTCTTC. This translates into CASSSEGQSSYNEQFF.

The chain is built from TRBV3-1 and TRBJ1-2; D is perhaps TRBD1 (6 bases). The CDR3 consists of 14 residues. The germline V and J ends were trimmed by 2 bases and 4 bases, with 11 bases remaining between them. Looked up from germline, CDR1 is LGHDT and CDR2 is YNNKEL (reference sequence). CDR3 coding DNA: TGTGCCAGCAGCCAACCACAGGGTGTCTATGGCTACACCTTC. Residues: CASSQPQGVYGYTF.

This clonotype occurred many times. This chain uses TRBV12-3 or TRBV12-4 with TRBJ1-2; D gene uncertain. The CDR3 covers 13 residues. V shed 4 bases and J shed 4 bases, with 10 bases lying between them. CDR3 amino acids: CASSWEVGYGYTF. DNA of the CDR3: TGTGCCAGCAGTTGGGAAGTAGGCTATGGCTACACCTTC.

This clonotype was found a few times. The V gene is TRBV12-3 or TRBV12-4, the J gene TRBJ1-5; D gene ambiguous. The CDR3 consists of 14 residues. Trimming took off 1 base at V and 4 bases at J, with 8 bases between the two ends. Written as DNA, the CDR3 is TGTGCCAGCAGTTTAGTCGACAAAAATCAGCCCCAGCATTTT. Translating it yields CASSLVDKNQPQHF.

The chain joins TRBV18 to TRBJ1-1; TRBD1 might be the D (6 bases). The CDR3 sequence is 16 residues long. Germline V lookup: CDR1 KGHSH, CDR2 LQKENI. V gave up 6 bases and J gave up 0 bases, with 17 bases separating them. This CDR3 reads CASSPRQAFMNTEAFF. The CDR3 coding sequence is TGTGCCAGCTCCCCCAGACAGGCCTTCATGAACACTGAAGCTTTCTTT.

This clonotype has more than one count but fewer than ten. V gene TRBV28 combines with J gene TRBJ2-4; a possible D gene is TRBD2 (6 bases). There are 14 residues in the CDR3. Trimming shortened V by 3 bases and J by 3 bases, and 9 bases separated the two germline ends. Per the germline V gene, CDR1 is MDHEN and CDR2 is SYDVKM. CDR3 nucleotide sequence: TGTGCCAGCAGTTTCGGCGGGAACAAAAACATTCAGTACTTC. It encodes CASSFGGNKNIQYF.

Many counts were recorded for this clonotype. The chain uses TRBV20-1 and TRBJ2-3; 14 bases match TRBD2. This CDR3 contains 16 residues. Germline-derived CDR1 and CDR2 are DFQATT and SNEGSKA (reference sequence). Germline trimming cut 3 bases from V and 8 bases from J; bases unmatched to any gene: 10. CDR3 sequence: CSASFFGTSGRGTQYF. The CDR3 nucleotides read TGCAGTGCTAGCTTTTTCGGGACTAGCGGGAGAGGTACGCAGTATTTT.

Of note for this clonotype: A much larger clone differs from this one at a single base, so this may be a read error. The chain carries TRBV10-3 and TRBJ2-2; D ambiguous. Trimming cost V 2 bases and J 6 bases, with 10 bases left between them. Per the germline V gene, CDR1 is ENHRY and CDR2 is SYGVKD. The length of the CDR3 is 14 residues. This chain's CDR3 is CAISEAMRAGELFF. CDR3 DNA: TGTGCCATCAGTGAGGCGATGAGAGCCGGGGAGCTGTTTTTT.

A few counts support this clonotype. The J gene is TRBJ2-7, the V gene TRBV27; a possible D gene is TRBD2 (6 bases). Trimming took off 3 bases at V and 6 bases at J, with 18 bases between the two ends. The CDR3 covers 15 residues. CDR1 MNHEY and CDR2 SMNVEV come from the germline V gene (reference sequence). In nucleotides, the CDR3 is TGTGCCAGCAGTTTTCTCGGGAGCCGTTCGGGCGAGCAGTACTTC. This translates into CASSFLGSRSGEQYF.